A single sample is the source of the 32 T cell receptor beta chains below, sequenced in a study of CD8 T cells in Susac syndrome. Reverse transcription of about 0.5 to 1 ug RNA used random hexamers. TCRdb re-analysed the immunoSEQ multiplex PCR reads in MiXCR, keeping a single row per CDR3 protein. The sample contains almost 450,000 distinct CDR3 sequences, around 85% of which appear only once. The specimen was CD8+ T cells from PBMCs. The receptors here all came from a human donor with multiple sclerosis.

This clonotype was counted between two and nine times. The CDR3 region is CASSYRMDPYEQYF. DNA for the CDR3: TGTGCCAGCAGTTATAGGATGGACCCGTACGAGCAGTACTTC. This chain links TRBV5-4 with TRBJ2-7, with D uncertain. Trimming stripped 5 bases from V and 4 bases from J, with 16 bases between. CDR3 length: 14 amino acids. The germline CDR1 and CDR2 sequences are SGHNT and YYREEE (reference sequence).

This clonotype was detected once. The V and J genes are TRBV29-1 and TRBJ1-2; no firm D call. This CDR3 is built from 15 residues. V gave up 3 bases and J gave up 3 bases, with 17 bases separating them. Germline CDR1 and CDR2: SQVTM and ANQGSEA. CDR3 loop: CSVDTRREEDYGYTF. The CDR3 DNA follows: TGCAGCGTTGACACAAGGAGGGAGGAGGACTATGGCTACACCTTC.

This clonotype was detected only a few times. The chain employs TRBV7-2 and TRBJ2-7; no definite D call. In germline, CDR1 is SGHTA, CDR2 FQGNSA. CDR3 size: 11 residues. Between the trimmed V and J ends, which lost 4 bases and 4 bases, there was a span of 5 bases. The CDR3 coding sequence is TGTGCCAGCAGCTACGAGTACGAGCAGTACTTC. Amino acids: CASSYEYEQYF.

This chain uses TRBV14 with TRBJ1-1; D gene ambiguous. Between the trimmed V and J ends, which lost 4 bases and 7 bases, there was a span of 10 bases. CDR1 SGHDN and CDR2 FVKESK come from the germline V gene. The CDR3 contains 12 residues. The CDR3 DNA sequence: TGTGCCAGCAGCCGAGGGTGGGGTGAAGCTTTCTTT. Its translation: CASSRGWGEAFF.

This clonotype has a single count. CDR3 sequence (DNA): TGTGCCAGCAGCCAAGACATAGGACAATGGGGCTCCTACGAGCAGTACTTC. This translates into CASSQDIGQWGSYEQYF. The chain couples TRBV3-1 to TRBJ2-7, with D perhaps TRBD1 (5 bases). Trimming removed 0 bases from V and 0 bases from J, with 15 bases in between. The CDR3 length is 17 residues. CDR1 and CDR2 (germline): LGHDT, YNNKEL (reference sequence).

This chain links TRBV6-4 with TRBJ1-6, with D uncertain. Per the germline V gene, CDR1 is MRHNA and CDR2 is SNTAGT. The CDR3 extends over 13 amino acids. With 5 bases removed from V and 6 bases from J, the gap between germline ends came to 8 bases. This CDR3 reads CASSPSLNSPLHF. CDR3 in DNA: TGTGCCAGCAGTCCTAGCCTTAATTCACCCCTCCACTTT.

The chain combines TRBV27 with TRBJ1-1; no firm D call. The V gene lost 3 bases and the J gene lost 5 bases, with 16 bases spanning the gap. The length of the CDR3 is 15 residues. The germline CDR1 and CDR2 sequences are MNHEY and SMNVEV (reference sequence). The CDR3 DNA follows: TGTGCCAGCAGTTTTTCGGGGTCGGGGAGGACTGAAGCTTTCTTT. Translating gives CASSFSGSGRTEAFF.

V usage is TRBV2 and J usage is TRBJ1-1, with 9 bases lining up with TRBD1. Germline loops: CDR1 SNHLY, CDR2 FYNNEI. The CDR3 is 16 amino acids. V lost 6 bases and J lost 4; bases outside the gene matches: 12. The CDR3 DNA follows: TGTGCCAGCAGACCCGGGACAGGGCAGATCAGCACTGAAGCTTTCTTT. This codes for CASRPGTGQISTEAFF.

This chain connects TRBV12-3 or TRBV12-4 to TRBJ2-1; D is undetermined. The V end lost 5 bases, the J end lost 5 bases, and 13 bases lay between the germline ends. The CDR3 has 14 amino acids. The CDR3 nucleotides read TGTGCCAGCAGTGTTCAGCCCCGGAACAATGAGCAGTTCTTC. Translated: CASSVQPRNNEQFF.

This clonotype was found a few times. The rearrangement links TRBV2 to TRBJ1-1, with TRBD1 matching over 11 bases. The germline CDR1 and CDR2 sequences are SNHLY and FYNNEI. V lost 5 bases to trimming and J lost 4 bases; unmatched junction nucleotides: 3. The CDR3 contains 14 residues. CDR3 protein: CASSTGTGGTEAFF. DNA for the CDR3: TGTGCCAGCAGTACCGGGACAGGGGGCACTGAAGCTTTCTTT. Full variable domain (remainder filled in from reference TRBV2 and TRBJ1-1): EPEVTQTPSHQVTQMGQEVILRCVPISNHLYFYWYRQILGQKVEFLVSFYNNEISEKSEIFDDQFSVERPDGSNFTLKIRSTKLEDSAMYFCASSTGTGGTEAFFGQGTRLTVV.

The V call is TRBV25-1, the J call TRBJ1-6; D gene ambiguous. The V end lost 1 base, the J end lost 9 bases, and 16 bases lay between the germline ends. The CDR3 loop spans 16 amino acids. The germline V gene has CDR1 MGHDK and CDR2 SYGVNS. CDR3 in amino acids: CASSEFVVTEASPLHF. The CDR3 DNA follows: TGTGCCAGCAGTGAATTCGTTGTCACGGAGGCTTCACCCCTCCACTTT.

The genes are TRBV19 and TRBJ2-7, with 8 bases lining up with TRBD1. The CDR3 sequence is 15 residues long. The germline CDR1 and CDR2 sequences are LNHDA and SQIVND (reference sequence). Losses at the gene ends were 4 bases for V and 2 bases for J; bases not matched to a gene: 7. The CDR3: CASSTAWDRTYEQYF. CDR3 coding DNA: TGTGCCAGTAGTACGGCGTGGGACAGGACCTACGAGCAGTACTTC.

This chain links TRBV30 with TRBJ1-6; no reliable D call. Trimming removed 3 bases at V and 0 bases at J, with 3 bases between. Germline V lookup: CDR1 GTSNPN, CDR2 SVGIG (reference sequence). CDR3 length equals 13 residues. The CDR3 region is CAWRGSYNSPLHF. The CDR3 region has the DNA TGTGCCTGGAGGGGCTCCTATAATTCACCCCTCCACTTT.

The CDR3 DNA reads TGTGCCAGCAGCCGGACGGAGAACTATGGCTACACCTTC. Translated, it gives CASSRTENYGYTF. The gene calls are TRBV14 and TRBJ1-2; D not resolved. Germline CDR1 reads SGHDN; CDR2 reads FVKESK. CDR3 length: 13 residues. V was shortened by 4 bases and J by 2 bases, with 8 bases between the two germline ends.

The chain uses TRBV4-1 and TRBJ2-1; possible D gene TRBD1, 6 bases. V was pared by 0 bases and J by 6 bases, with 9 bases between. There are 14 residues in the CDR3. CDR1 and CDR2 from the germline V gene are MGHRA and YSYEKL. The CDR3, as DNA: TGCGCCAGCAGCCAAGAACAGGGTGGCAATGAGCAGTTCTTC. This sequence encodes CASSQEQGGNEQFF.

There are a few counts of this clonotype. The gene calls are TRBV4-1 and TRBJ2-6; possibly TRBD2 for D (5 bases). This CDR3 region has 16 residues. V dropped 1 base and J dropped 2 bases, with 9 bases sitting between them. The germline V gene has CDR1 MGHRA and CDR2 YSYEKL. The CDR3 bases are TGCGCCAGCAGCCAAGCTCCCGGGACTGGGGCCAACGTCCTGACTTTC. This sequence encodes CASSQAPGTGANVLTF.

The chain joins TRBV4-1 to TRBJ2-3; the D gene is possibly TRBD2 (5 bases). Deletions cut 5 bases from V and 1 base from J, with 16 bases between. CDR1 is MGHRA, CDR2 YSYEKL, per germline. This CDR3 contains 16 residues. The CDR3 nucleotides are TGCGCCAGCAGCGCCTTGAGGCGGGCTGGCACAGATACGCAGTATTTT. It specifies CASSALRRAGTDTQYF.

The chain recombines TRBV20-1 with TRBJ2-5; D is perhaps TRBD1 (6 bases). The V gene lost 5 bases and the J gene lost 4 bases, with 17 bases spanning the gap. The germline V gene has CDR1 DFQATT and CDR2 SNEGSKA (reference sequence). The CDR3 consists of 14 residues. The CDR3 DNA reads TGCAGTGCTCCCTCAGGGGCAGTGGGAGAGACCCAGTACTTC. Protein: CSAPSGAVGETQYF.

The CDR3 sequence is CSVEDLGYNEKLFF. As DNA, the CDR3 is TGCAGCGTTGAAGATTTGGGCTACAATGAAAAACTGTTTTTT. The chain links TRBV29-1 to TRBJ1-4; D ambiguous. The CDR3 is made up of 14 amino acids. Germline CDR1 reads SQVTM; CDR2 reads ANQGSEA. V was clipped by 0 bases and J by 5 bases, with 10 bases between them.

The V call is TRBV4-2, the J call TRBJ1-2, with a tentative D call TRBD1 (5 bases). Germline-derived CDR1 and CDR2 are LGHNA and YNFKEQ. The CDR3 contains 15 residues. Trimming cost V 0 bases and J 0 bases, with 8 bases left between them. The CDR3 region has the DNA TGTGCCAGCAGCCAAGAGATCAGGGCTAACTATGGCTACACCTTC. It specifies CASSQEIRANYGYTF.

V usage is TRBV2 and J usage is TRBJ2-3, with TRBD1 as a possible D gene (5 bases). V was cut by 11 bases and J by 1 base, with 16 bases left in between. The CDR3 runs to 14 residues. Germline loops: CDR1 SNHLY, CDR2 FYNNEI. The CDR3 DNA sequence: TGTGCCGTACCGACAGTGTCTGGCACAGATACGCAGTATTTT. This translates into CAVPTVSGTDTQYF.

The gene calls are TRBV25-1 and TRBJ2-3; the match to TRBD2 covers 7 bases. Trimming at V came to 8 bases and at J to 4 bases, leaving 12 bases not matched to a gene. CDR1 and CDR2 (germline): MGHDK, SYGVNS. The CDR3 runs to 15 residues. CDR3 bases: TGTGCCAGCCAATCCGGGACTAAGGACCCAGATACGCAGTATTTT. Amino acid sequence: CASQSGTKDPDTQYF.

This clonotype was counted once. V and J are TRBV27 and TRBJ2-7, with 12 bases identical to TRBD1. The CDR3 is 15 amino acids. Trimming cost V 5 bases and J 5 bases; bases outside gene matches: 7. The V gene's germline CDR1 is MNHEY and CDR2 SMNVEV (reference sequence). In DNA form, the CDR3 reads TGTGCCAGCAGTCTCGGGACAGGGGGCAGGAACGAGCAGTACTTC. It codes for CASSLGTGGRNEQYF.

The gene calls are TRBV7-6 and TRBJ2-2; D perhaps matches TRBD2 (6 bases). V gave up 2 bases and J gave up 2 bases, with 12 bases separating them. The CDR3 has 16 residues. Per germline, CDR1 SGHVS and CDR2 FNYEAQ. As DNA, the CDR3 is TGTGCCAGCAGCTTAAGTCGGCGGGGTAACACCGGGGAGCTGTTTTTT. Protein product: CASSLSRRGNTGELFF.

This rearrangement joins TRBV3-1 to TRBJ1-1; 7 nucleotides line up with TRBD1. V lost 3 bases and J lost 10; bases outside the gene matches: 11. Germline assignment: CDR1 LGHDT and CDR2 YNNKEL (reference sequence). The CDR3 is 14 residues long. The CDR3 loop reads CASSQETGSGRAFF. Written as DNA, the CDR3 is TGTGCCAGCAGCCAGGAGACAGGGTCCGGCCGAGCTTTCTTT. Using reference TRBV3-1 and TRBJ1-1 for the parts outside the CDR3, the full variable domain is DTAVSQTPKYLVTQMGNDKSIKCEQNLGHDTMYWYKQDSKKFLKIMFSYNNKELIINETVPNRFSPKSPDKAHLNLHINSLELGDSAVYFCASSQETGSGRAFFGQGTRLTVV.

This clonotype was counted only a few times. V gene TRBV6-6 combines with J gene TRBJ2-3; D remains unclear. CDR3 length: 13 residues. The V end was cut by 2 bases, the J end by 2 bases, with 5 bases between. Germline CDR1 reads MNHNY; CDR2 reads SVGAGI (reference sequence). The CDR3, as DNA: TGTGCCAGCAGTTACGGCCCCACAGATACGCAGTATTTT. As protein: CASSYGPTDTQYF.

The chain recombines TRBV5-1 with TRBJ1-1; D ambiguous. Trimming removed 0 bases at V and 2 bases at J, with 11 bases between. Germline-derived CDR1 and CDR2 are SGHRS and YFSETQ. The CDR3 is made up of 15 amino acids. CDR3 bases: TGCGCCAGCAGCTTGGATCGGTTTCCTAACACTGAAGCTTTCTTT. As protein: CASSLDRFPNTEAFF.

The V and J genes are TRBV29-1 and TRBJ2-1; D may be TRBD1 (6 bases). Germline loops: CDR1 SQVTM, CDR2 ANQGSEA. Trimming shortened V by 2 bases and J by 8 bases, and 13 bases separated the two germline ends. The CDR3 loop spans 13 amino acids. The CDR3, as DNA: TGCAGCGTTGAACGTGGGGGCCCGGATGAGCAGTTCTTC. It is translated as CSVERGGPDEQFF.

The V call is TRBV2, the J call TRBJ1-6; 7 positions agree with TRBD1. The CDR3 length is 15 residues. V was clipped by 4 bases and J by 4 bases; unmatched bases: 4. CDR1 is SNHLY and CDR2 is FYNNEI in the germline V gene. The CDR3 region has the DNA TGTGCCAGCAGTGTTCGGGACAGTTATAATTCACCCCTCCACTTT. Amino acids: CASSVRDSYNSPLHF.

The V gene is TRBV27, the J gene TRBJ1-2; TRBD1 aligns across 10 bases. V shed 4 bases and J 8 bases; nucleotides not matched to a gene: 7. In germline, CDR1 is MNHEY, CDR2 SMNVEV (reference sequence). The CDR3 sequence is 14 residues long. The DNA of the CDR3 is TGTGCCAGCAGTTCCGGGACAGGGGTAGAGGGCTACACCTTC. Protein: CASSSGTGVEGYTF.

The chain recombines TRBV12-3 or TRBV12-4 with TRBJ1-1; D not certain. There are 14 residues in the CDR3. Trimming pared 3 bases from V and 0 bases from J, leaving 8 bases between. As DNA, the CDR3 is TGTGCCAGCAGTTTTGGATCTTTGAACACTGAAGCTTTCTTT. Amino acids: CASSFGSLNTEAFF.

This sequence joins TRBV12-3 or TRBV12-4 and TRBJ1-3; D not certain. With 2 bases removed from V and 8 bases from J, the gap between germline ends came to 13 bases. CDR3 length: 14 amino acids. CDR3 sequence reads: CASSLYLVVDTIYF. The CDR3 DNA is TGTGCCAGCAGTTTATATCTCGTTGTGGACACCATATATTTT.